Sequencing of this TCR beta chain was carried out in a study of T cell responses to AZD1222 COVID-19 vaccine. Per the germline V gene, CDR1 is SGHRS and CDR2 is YFSETQ. The CDR3 covers 14 residues. Trimming stripped 0 bases from V and 3 bases from J, with 9 bases between. Broader study findings: Only 5 or 6 people who got AZD1222 tested seropositive at baseline.

This clone was recorded once. The antigen is unknown. Sequenced by immunoSEQ multiplex PCR; TCRdb stores in-frame clones only, minus some. The data show 100,000 or so clones, 85% to 90% seen once. The material was peripheral blood, obtained on day 0 of AZD1222 vaccination. The chain uses TRBV5-1 and TRBJ1-2; D gene unclear. This TCR was recovered from an adult in good health. As DNA, the CDR3 is TGCGCCAGCAGCTTGGCCAGAACGGACTATGGCTACACCTTC. This translates into CASSLARTDYGYTF.